One sample yielded the 27 T cell receptor beta chains listed below, sequenced in a study of shared clonotypes between healthy human individuals. Clones were sequenced by immunoSEQ multiplex PCR, and TCRdb holds only the in-frame ones, with some missing. The data show about 470,000 clones, around 79% seen once. Sequenced: PBMCs. These TCRs come from a woman in her thirties or forties in good health. Some clones in this sample may be carry-over from other donors' samples.

The chain recombines TRBV4-3 with TRBJ2-3, with D unresolved. CDR3 length: 13 residues. Germline values: CDR1 LGHNA, CDR2 YSLEER. With 3 bases removed from V and 2 bases from J, the gap between germline ends came to 6 bases. Written as DNA, the CDR3 is TGCGCCAGCAGCCACCTAGTCACAGATACGCAGTATTTT. It codes for CASSHLVTDTQYF.

In this sample, this clone turned up once. The gene calls are TRBV7-9 and TRBJ2-5, with a tentative D call TRBD2 (6 bases). The DNA matches TRBJ2-7 better at its end, which makes the J call doubtful. The CDR3 runs to 16 residues. Germline CDR1 SEHNR, CDR2 FQNEAQ (reference sequence). CDR3 DNA: TGTGCCAGCAGCGCCTGGTTTGGCGGGACGCCCTACGAGCAGTACTTC. It yields the protein CASSAWFGGTPYEQYF.

The CDR3 sequence is CASRGTGVNEQYF. The CDR3 coding sequence is TGTGCCAGCAGAGGGACGGGAGTGAACGAGCAGTACTTC. The chain couples TRBV6-6 to TRBJ2-7, with a weak D call TRBD2 (6 bases). Germline CDR1 is MNHNY and CDR2 is SVGAGI (reference sequence). V lost 6 bases to trimming and J lost 5 bases, with 14 bases between them. CDR3 length: 13 residues.

The V call is TRBV2, the J call TRBJ2-3; 12 bases align to TRBD2. Germline CDR1 SNHLY, CDR2 FYNNEI. Trimming took 6 bases from V and 5 from J; bases not matched to a gene: 3. This CDR3 is 14 amino acids long. The CDR3 spells CASSLGLAGDTQYF. The CDR3, as DNA: TGTGCCAGCAGCTTGGGACTAGCGGGAGATACGCAGTATTTT. The full variable domain, in which reference TRBV2 and TRBJ2-3 provide the parts outside the CDR3, is EPEVTQTPSHQVTQMGQEVILRCVPISNHLYFYWYRQILGQKVEFLVSFYNNEISEKSEIFDDQFSVERPDGSNFTLKIRSTKLEDSAMYFCASSLGLAGDTQYFGPGTRLTVL.

The gene calls are TRBV30 and TRBJ1-2; maybe TRBD1 (5 bases). The germline V gene has CDR1 GTSNPN and CDR2 SVGIG (reference sequence). CDR3 length equals 13 residues. V gave up 0 bases and J gave up 10 bases, with 15 bases separating them. The CDR3 nucleotides read TGTGCCTGGAGTGTACTCCCCCAGGGACCCTACACCTTC. Amino acid sequence: CAWSVLPQGPYTF.

This clone was seen at least ten times. The gene calls are TRBV27 and TRBJ2-3; 9 bases match TRBD2. There are 16 residues in the CDR3. Germline V gives CDR1 MNHEY, CDR2 SMNVEV (reference sequence). The junction had 3 bases not matched to a gene; V was cut back by 2 bases and J by 0 bases. In DNA form, the CDR3 reads TGTGCCAGCAGTTTAGGGACTAGCCTTAGCACAGATACGCAGTATTTT. It encodes CASSLGTSLSTDTQYF.

The chain joins TRBV6-1 to TRBJ1-1; no firm D call. Germline V gene lookup returns CDR1 MNHNS and CDR2 SASEGT. The CDR3 sequence is 14 residues long. Trimming took 6 bases from V and 3 from J, leaving 14 bases between them. CDR3 sequence: CASRPGRPYTEAFF. CDR3 nucleotides: TGTGCCAGCAGGCCCGGACGGCCATACACTGAAGCTTTCTTT.

V gene TRBV19 combines with J gene TRBJ2-7, with 7 bases fitting TRBD2. Per the germline V gene, CDR1 is LNHDA and CDR2 is SQIVND (reference sequence). The CDR3 contains 15 residues. V trimming: 8 bases; J trimming: 3 bases; junction bases outside the gene matches: 13. CDR3 residues: CASPGYYGRIYEQYF. CDR3 nucleotide sequence: TGTGCCAGTCCTGGGTATTACGGGAGGATCTACGAGCAGTACTTC.

This clone is medium-sized. The V and J genes are TRBV30 and TRBJ2-1; maybe TRBD2 (6 bases). V lost 2 bases and J lost 9, with 14 bases in between. Germline loops: CDR1 GTSNPN, CDR2 SVGIG (reference sequence). The CDR3 spans 13 residues. The CDR3 DNA reads as TGTGCCTGGAGTACTTGGAGCGGGCTTGAGCAGTTCTTC. Protein sequence: CAWSTWSGLEQFF.

The chain joins TRBV11-3 to TRBJ2-3; D not certain. The length of the CDR3 is 15 residues. Trimming pared 5 bases from V and 0 bases from J, leaving 12 bases between. CDR1 is SGHNT and CDR2 is YENEEA in the germline V gene. The CDR3 protein is CASSHGGLSTDTQYF. The CDR3 region has the DNA TGTGCCAGCAGCCACGGTGGTTTGAGCACAGATACGCAGTATTTT.

The chain is built from TRBV15 and TRBJ2-1; TRBD2 aligns across 9 bases. The germline gives CDR1 LNHNV, CDR2 YYDKDF (reference sequence). The CDR3 extends over 16 amino acids. V dropped 2 bases and J dropped 0; count of bases not matched to a gene: 2. The chain's CDR3 is CATSRFSGSSYNEQFF. CDR3 in DNA: TGTGCCACCAGCAGATTTAGCGGGAGCTCCTACAATGAGCAGTTCTTC.

The chain recombines TRBV27 with TRBJ1-1; a possible D gene is TRBD1 (5 bases). The CDR3 is made up of 14 amino acids. V lost 3 bases and J lost 4, with 12 bases in between. From germline, CDR1 is MNHEY and CDR2 SMNVEV (reference sequence). CDR3 in DNA: TGTGCCAGCAGTTTGTCGAGGGGCGGCACTGAAGCTTTCTTT. It codes for CASSLSRGGTEAFF.

The sample holds one count of this clone. Relative to the germline gene, one junction end is altered; a read error may explain this. V is TRBV28 and J is TRBJ2-4, with D perhaps TRBD1 or TRBD2 (5 bases each). The CDR3 runs to 14 residues. Germline CDR1 and CDR2: MDHEN and SYDVKM. The CDR3 protein is CASSLSTLSHGAFF. The DNA for the CDR3 is TGTGCCAGCAGTTTATCCACCCTCTCCCACGGGGCCTTTTTC.

This clone was picked up a small number of times. The J gene is TRBJ1-5, the V gene TRBV2; TRBD1 aligns across 7 bases. Trimming removed 7 bases from V and 2 bases from J; junction bases left unmatched: 8. There are 15 residues in the CDR3. Germline V gene lookup returns CDR1 SNHLY and CDR2 FYNNEI. The CDR3 region is CASTSGGKGNQPQHF. The CDR3 nucleotides read TGTGCCAGCACCTCAGGGGGGAAAGGCAATCAGCCCCAGCATTTT.

This clone was recorded only once. The chain joins TRBV14 to TRBJ2-7; TRBD1 matches at 9 bases. This CDR3 region has 15 residues. V trimming: 1 base; J trimming: 5 bases; junction bases outside the gene matches: 6. Germline CDR1 reads SGHDN; CDR2 reads FVKESK. CDR3: CASSQGDRELNEQYF. DNA of the CDR3: TGTGCCAGCAGCCAAGGGGACAGGGAACTAAACGAGCAGTACTTC.

The rearrangement uses TRBV11-3 and TRBJ2-1; tentatively, D is TRBD2 (6 bases). The CDR3 contains 15 residues. V lost 3 bases and J lost 5, with 14 bases in between. From germline, CDR1 is SGHNT and CDR2 YENEEA. The CDR3 DNA follows: TGTGCCAGCAGCTTTGGGGGGTGGGCCAACAATGAGCAGTTCTTC. As protein: CASSFGGWANNEQFF.

The rearrangement joins TRBV27 to TRBJ1-5, with no clear D. This CDR3 has 15 residues. Trimming pared 5 bases from V and 0 bases from J, leaving 11 bases between. Germline CDR1 reads MNHEY; CDR2 reads SMNVEV (reference sequence). The CDR3 region has the DNA TGTGCCAGCAGTCCCCACGGAGATAGCAATCAGCCCCAGCATTTT. As protein: CASSPHGDSNQPQHF.

The chain employs TRBV4-1 and TRBJ2-1, with 7 bases aligning to TRBD2. This CDR3 has 16 amino acids. The ends lost 1 base at V and 7 bases at J; junction bases unmatched: 10. In germline, CDR1 is MGHRA, CDR2 YSYEKL. CDR3 sequence reads: CASSQVWPRRGNEQFF. The CDR3 region has the DNA TGCGCCAGCAGCCAAGTTTGGCCCCGGCGGGGGAATGAGCAGTTCTTC.

About this clone itself: A read error is likely here: a far larger clone is one base away. This chain uses TRBV14 with TRBJ2-5; 10 bases align to TRBD1. TRBJ2-7 matches the DNA end more closely, so the J call is doubtful. Germline values: CDR1 SGHDN, CDR2 FVKESK. This CDR3 comprises 14 residues. This chain's CDR3 is CASSQGQGAGEQYF. Here the CDR3 DNA reads TGTGCCAGCAGCCAAGGACAGGGGGCAGGCGAGCAGTACTTC.

The chain has TRBV27 and TRBJ1-2; D might be TRBD1 (5 bases). Looked up from germline, CDR1 is MNHEY and CDR2 is SMNVEV (reference sequence). V was cut by 6 bases and J by 4 bases, with 15 bases left in between. The CDR3 is 14 amino acids. CDR3 bases: TGTGCCAGCAGCAACCTTGGGGACGGCTATGGCTACACCTTC. Amino acid sequence: CASSNLGDGYGYTF.

The chain uses TRBV28 and TRBJ2-7; TRBD2 matches 12 bases. Germline V lookup: CDR1 MDHEN, CDR2 SYDVKM. The J segment lost 4 bases and the V segment lost 7 bases, leaving 5 bases of the junction unmatched. This CDR3 is 14 amino acids long. CDR3 sequence (DNA): TGTGCCAGCACCCCGACTAGCGGGAGTTACGAGCAGTACTTC. This gives the protein CASTPTSGSYEQYF.

The chain carries TRBV18 and TRBJ2-3; D uncertain. The CDR3 is 14 amino acids. V lost 5 bases and J lost 3, with 12 bases in between. The germline CDR1 and CDR2 sequences are KGHSH and LQKENI. The CDR3 region is CASSESWATDTQYF. The CDR3 DNA sequence: TGTGCCAGCTCAGAATCTTGGGCTACAGATACGCAGTATTTT.

This chain links TRBV28 with TRBJ1-5, with 8 positions matching TRBD1. The germline CDR1 and CDR2 sequences are MDHEN and SYDVKM. With V trimmed by 7 bases and J by 2 bases, 4 bases remained unmatched. This CDR3 region has 14 residues. The CDR3 reads CASTTTGGNQPQHF. The CDR3 region has the DNA TGTGCCAGCACCACGACAGGGGGCAATCAGCCCCAGCATTTT. Full variable domain (missing parts from reference TRBV28 and TRBJ1-5): DVKVTQSSRYLVKRTGEKVFLECVQDMDHENMFWYRQDPGLGLRLIYFSYDVKMKEKGDIPEGYSVSREKKERFSLILESASTNQTSMYLCASTTTGGNQPQHFGDGTRLSIL.

Only one count was recorded for this clone. The chain couples TRBV10-3 to TRBJ2-2, with D perhaps TRBD1 or TRBD2 (6 bases each). There are 15 residues in the CDR3. Per the germline V gene, CDR1 is ENHRY and CDR2 is SYGVKD. V was trimmed by 4 bases and J by 7 bases, leaving 16 bases between them. The CDR3 protein is CAISGGLASSGELFF. The CDR3 nucleotides read TGTGCCATCAGTGGGGGGCTAGCGAGTAGCGGGGAGCTGTTTTTT.

The gene calls are TRBV7-9 and TRBJ2-7; a weak D match, TRBD1 (6 bases). Germline assignment: CDR1 SEHNR and CDR2 FQNEAQ (reference sequence). The V end was cut by 2 bases, the J end by 7 bases, with 15 bases between. CDR3 length: 14 amino acids. CDR3 protein: CASSLNREPGEQYF. CDR3 sequence (DNA): TGTGCCAGCAGCTTAAACAGGGAACCGGGGGAGCAGTACTTC.

V and J are TRBV18 and TRBJ2-5; D is undetermined. The germline V and J ends were trimmed by 5 bases and 4 bases, with 11 bases remaining between them. In germline, CDR1 is KGHSH, CDR2 LQKENI. The CDR3 loop spans 13 amino acids. The CDR3 reads CASSSDVGETQYF. The CDR3 coding sequence is TGTGCCAGCTCATCAGACGTGGGAGAGACCCAGTACTTC.

The chain links TRBV18 to TRBJ2-1; 7 nucleotides align to TRBD2. The CDR3 loop spans 12 amino acids. Germline trimming cut 6 bases from V and 9 bases from J; bases unmatched to any gene: 5. Germline CDR1 reads KGHSH; CDR2 reads LQKENI. The CDR3 region is CASSPSGIEQFF. The CDR3 DNA is TGTGCCAGCTCCCCCAGCGGGATTGAGCAGTTCTTC.